This T cell receptor (beta chain) comes out of a study of blood T cell repertoires in COVID-19. Whole-study context: Collection of acute and convalescent COVID-19 samples took place in the United States, Italy and Spain. Sources were T cells, B-cell-depleted T cells, or PBMCs; the material itself was cDNA or gDNA.

Per the original methods: Reference gene primer amplification yielded estimated nucleated cell counts. Sequencing was performed with immunoSEQ multiplex PCR; in TCRdb, only in-frame clones are kept and a portion is missing. V and J calls plus clone size are reproduced from that table; the DNA served to infer D and trimming. The sample has about 46,000 clones; more than 75% are singletons. This CDR3 has 13 residues. J was trimmed by 12 bases and V by 1 base; bases with no gene match: 5. The sequence came from a man aged 45-65 years with active COVID-19. The chain combines TRBV12-3 or TRBV12-4 with TRBJ1-1; TRBD1 matches 10 bases. The sequenced sample was peripheral blood. In DNA form, the CDR3 reads TGTGCCAGCAGTTTAGTGACAGGGGGCGCGTCTTTCTTT. Its translation: CASSLVTGGASFF.